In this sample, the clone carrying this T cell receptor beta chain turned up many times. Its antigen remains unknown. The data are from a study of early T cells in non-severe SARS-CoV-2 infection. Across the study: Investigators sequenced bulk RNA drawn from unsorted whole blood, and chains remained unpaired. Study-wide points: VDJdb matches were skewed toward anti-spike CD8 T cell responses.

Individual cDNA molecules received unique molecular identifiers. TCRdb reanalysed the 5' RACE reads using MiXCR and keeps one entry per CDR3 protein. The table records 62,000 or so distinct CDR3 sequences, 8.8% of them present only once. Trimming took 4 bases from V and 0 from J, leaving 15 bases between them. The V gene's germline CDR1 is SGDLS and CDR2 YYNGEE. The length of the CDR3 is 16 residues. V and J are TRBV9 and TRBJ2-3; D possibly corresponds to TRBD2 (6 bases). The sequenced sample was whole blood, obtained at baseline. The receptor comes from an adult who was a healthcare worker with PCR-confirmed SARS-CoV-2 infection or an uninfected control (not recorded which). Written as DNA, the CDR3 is TGTGCCAGCAGCCCGGGACTGCAGACTAGCACAGATACGCAGTATTTT. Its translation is CASSPGLQTSTDTQYF.